This note documents a single T cell receptor (beta chain) sequence. Its antigen is not known. The entry originates in a study of T cell responses to AZD1222 COVID-19 vaccine. General study results and limits: Spike-specific TCR breadth and depth both grew after two AZD1222 doses.

Some clones are missing from TCRdb's copy, which holds only in-frame ones; the method was immunoSEQ multiplex PCR. The sample comprises fewer than 95,000 clones, 91% of which are singletons, and roughly 8% rests with the top ten. The CDR3 spans 13 residues. Trimming pared 10 bases from V and 5 bases from J, leaving 17 bases between. The germline V gene encodes CDR1 MNHEY and CDR2 SVGAGI. The source was peripheral blood, collected 28 days after the second AZD1222 dose. The receptor's source is an adult who received the AZD1222 COVID-19 vaccine. V and J are TRBV6-5 and TRBJ1-2; D unresolved. The DNA of the CDR3 is TGTGCCACCCAGAGGGAGACCGGTTATGGCTACACCTTC. Translated, it gives CATQRETGYGYTF.